One and the same sample provided the 7 T cell receptor beta chains below, sequenced in a study of radiotherapy plus CTLA-4 blockade in lung cancer. Method: immunoSEQ multiplex PCR; TCRdb's copy keeps in-frame clones and lacks some. The table records tens of thousands of clones, 70% to 80% of them present only once. The sequencing here drew on peripheral blood, taken from a patient treated with radiotherapy plus ipilimumab. These receptors came from a human donor with non-small cell lung cancer whose response to radiotherapy plus ipilimumab could not be evaluated.

In regard to this clone: This sample also contains other DNA sequences that code for the same CDR3. The chain joins TRBV11-1 to TRBJ1-1; 7 bases align to TRBD1. CDR3 length: 14 amino acids. Germline trimming cut 5 bases from V and 2 bases from J; bases unmatched to any gene: 5. Germline-derived CDR1 and CDR2 are SGHAT and FQDESV (reference sequence). The CDR3 region is CASSPDRSNTEAFF. DNA of the CDR3: TGTGCCAGCAGCCCGGACAGGTCAAACACTGAAGCTTTCTTT.

V and J are TRBV10-3 and TRBJ1-1, with D possibly matching TRBD1 (6 bases). The CDR3 spans 14 residues. Germline V gene lookup returns CDR1 ENHRY and CDR2 SYGVKD. Trimming stripped 2 bases from V and 7 bases from J, with 14 bases between. CDR3 in DNA: TGTGCCATCAGTGAGGGGGCAGGGGAGGGTGAAGCTTTCTTT. This gives the protein CAISEGAGEGEAFF.

A word on this clone: The same CDR3 also results from other DNA sequences found in this sample. The rearrangement joins TRBV6-1 to TRBJ2-6; D gene uncertain. The germline V gene encodes CDR1 MNHNS and CDR2 SASEGT. V was cut by 8 bases and J by 1 base, with 6 bases left in between. This CDR3 comprises 13 residues. The CDR3 here is CASESSGANVLTF. In DNA form, the CDR3 reads TGTGCCAGCGAGTCGTCTGGGGCCAACGTCCTGACTTTC.

The V and J genes are TRBV29-1 and TRBJ1-2; D is ambiguous. In germline, CDR1 is SQVTM, CDR2 ANQGSEA. V was clipped by 4 bases and J by 0 bases, with 9 bases between them. The CDR3 runs to 13 residues. The CDR3 sequence is CSVAGSPNYGYTF. DNA for the CDR3: TGCAGCGTTGCAGGAAGCCCTAACTATGGCTACACCTTC.

This clone is medium-sized within its sample. This specimen includes other DNA sequences encoding the same CDR3. This rearrangement joins TRBV11-1 to TRBJ1-1, with TRBD1 as a possible D gene (6 bases). The CDR3 sequence is 14 residues long. V was cut by 1 base and J by 2 bases, with 8 bases left in between. CDR1 and CDR2 (germline): SGHAT, FQDESV (reference sequence). CDR3 residues: CASSLDRVNTEAFF. In nucleotides, the CDR3 is TGTGCCAGCAGCTTAGACAGGGTCAACACTGAAGCTTTCTTT.

The chain is built from TRBV6-6 and TRBJ1-1; perhaps TRBD1 as D (5 bases). CDR1 MNHNY and CDR2 SVGAGI come from the germline V gene (reference sequence). Trimming left V 4 bases short and J 1 base short, with 16 bases between. CDR3 length: 16 residues. This CDR3 reads CASSSLGTAQNTEAFF. In nucleotides, the CDR3 is TGTGCCAGCAGTTCCTTAGGGACTGCCCAGAACACTGAAGCTTTCTTT.

J is TRBJ1-6 and V is TRBV6-5; 8 nucleotides align to TRBD1. Trimming removed 7 bases from V and 5 bases from J; junction bases left unmatched: 7. Germline CDR1 is MNHEY and CDR2 is SVGAGI. CDR3 size: 15 residues. The CDR3: CASTRQGPNNSPLHF. The CDR3 region has the DNA TGTGCCAGCACAAGACAGGGGCCAAATAATTCACCCCTCCACTTT.